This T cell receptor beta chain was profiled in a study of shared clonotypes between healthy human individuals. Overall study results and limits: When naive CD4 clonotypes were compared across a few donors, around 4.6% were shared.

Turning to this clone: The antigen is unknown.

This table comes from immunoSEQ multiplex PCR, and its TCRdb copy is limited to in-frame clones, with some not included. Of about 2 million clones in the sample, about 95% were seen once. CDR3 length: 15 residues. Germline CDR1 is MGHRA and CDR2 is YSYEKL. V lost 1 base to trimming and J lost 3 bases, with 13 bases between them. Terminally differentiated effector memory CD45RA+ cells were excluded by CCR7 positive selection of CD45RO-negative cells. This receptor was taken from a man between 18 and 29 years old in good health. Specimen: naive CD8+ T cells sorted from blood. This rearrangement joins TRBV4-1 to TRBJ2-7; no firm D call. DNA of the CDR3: TGCGCCAGCAGCCAAGTCGAAGGGCAGAACTACGAGCAGTACTTC. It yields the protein CASSQVEGQNYEQYF.